This T cell receptor (beta chain) was retrieved from a study of blood T cells in healthy people across ages. Study at large: Using template switching, researchers captured about one barcoded beta molecule for each two T cells.

Trimming shortened V by 7 bases and J by 3 bases, and 10 bases separated the two germline ends. Germline-derived CDR1 and CDR2 are SQVTM and ANQGSEA. The CDR3 contains 11 residues. Primers used in a second PCR of roughly 7 to 12 cycles were a sample-barcoded 5' primer and a J-beta primer mix. TCRdb re-called the 5' RACE reads with MiXCR, one entry per CDR3 protein. The table has about 840,000 distinct CDR3 sequences, approximately 32% seen once. Samples each yielded at least 5 micrograms of total RNA. The data were also submitted as part of a second study, on T cells of mothers and their children. That work contributes: Donors comprised three healthy Caucasian mothers plus their six children.

The specimen was blood. The chain recombines TRBV29-1 with TRBJ2-7; possibly TRBD2 for D (5 bases). The clonotype was recovered from a woman in her 40s in good health. The CDR3 loop is CSATAGYEQYF. For the CDR3, the DNA is TGCAGCGCCACCGCGGGCTACGAGCAGTACTTC.